This T cell receptor beta chain was observed in a study of human T cells and chemical hapten exposure. Time point indicated: patch test 2, 6 weeks after DPC sensitization. Indicated treatment: therapeutic diphenylcyclopropenone sensitization with weekly scalp DPC. The authors' total RNA extraction used unfractionated whole blood. The sample holds a few counts of this clonotype. The germline V gene has CDR1 SNHLY and CDR2 FYNNEI. V lost 3 bases to trimming and J lost 1 base; unmatched junction nucleotides: 5. The CDR3 is made up of 16 amino acids. TCRdb re-called the RACE reads through MiXCR, storing one row per CDR3 protein. Seen here are about 42,000 distinct CDR3 sequences, approximately 9.7% observed once, and the top ten hold 14%.

The chain recombines TRBV2 with TRBJ2-5, with 10 bases identical to TRBD2. The TCR originated in a woman aged 30 to 39 with alopecia areata. Some clones in this sample may be carry-over from other donors' samples. Here the sequenced sample was whole blood, taken in connection with sensitization to the hapten diphenylcyclopropenone (DPC). The CDR3 spells CASSDRTSGIQETQYF. CDR3 bases: TGTGCCAGCAGTGACCGGACTAGCGGAATCCAAGAGACCCAGTACTTC.